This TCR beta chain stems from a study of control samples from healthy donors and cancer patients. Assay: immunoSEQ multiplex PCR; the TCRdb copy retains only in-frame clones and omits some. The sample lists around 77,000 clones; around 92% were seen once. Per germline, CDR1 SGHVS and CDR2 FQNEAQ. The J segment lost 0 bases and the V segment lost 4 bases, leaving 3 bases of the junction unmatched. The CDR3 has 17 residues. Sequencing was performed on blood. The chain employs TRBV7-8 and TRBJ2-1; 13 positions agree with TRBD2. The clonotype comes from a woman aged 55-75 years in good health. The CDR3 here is CASSWGLAGLSYNEQFF. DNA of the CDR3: TGTGCCAGCAGCTGGGGACTAGCGGGACTCTCCTACAATGAGCAGTTCTTC.